The next 23 T cell receptor beta chains were all read from a single sample in a study of blood T cell repertoires in COVID-19. Sequencing used immunoSEQ multiplex PCR; TCRdb keeps in-frame clones, though not all of them. The sample has under 150,000 clones, 79% seen once. Material for sequencing was peripheral blood. Receptors originate from a woman older than 75 with acute or convalescent COVID-19.

The chain couples TRBV6-5 to TRBJ1-1; tentatively, D is TRBD1 (5 bases). The CDR3 is 15 residues long. V dropped 7 bases and J dropped 3 bases, with 18 bases sitting between them. The germline V gene encodes CDR1 MNHEY and CDR2 SVGAGI. CDR3 nucleotides: TGTGCCAGCATCTTGCGGGGGAATCTGGACACTGAAGCTTTCTTT. Encoded protein: CASILRGNLDTEAFF.

The chain has TRBV9 and TRBJ1-3; D is undetermined. The CDR3 is made up of 13 amino acids. V was trimmed by 0 bases and J by 4 bases, leaving 5 bases between them. From germline, CDR1 is SGDLS and CDR2 YYNGEE. The CDR3 is CASSVALGNTIYF. CDR3 nucleotide sequence: TGTGCCAGCAGCGTAGCATTGGGAAACACCATATATTTT.

The rearrangement joins TRBV7-3 to TRBJ2-5; TRBD2 aligns across 12 bases. The CDR3 contains 15 residues. Germline CDR1 and CDR2: SGHTA and FQGTGA. V trimming: 5 bases; J trimming: 4 bases; junction bases outside the gene matches: 5. The CDR3 loop is CASSPTGLAGETQYF. The DNA of the CDR3 is TGTGCCAGCAGCCCGACGGGACTAGCGGGAGAGACCCAGTACTTC.

The V gene is TRBV4-3, the J gene TRBJ2-6, with 7 bases lining up with TRBD2. Germline trimming cut 1 base from V and 0 bases from J; bases unmatched to any gene: 12. The CDR3 length is 20 residues. Germline V lookup: CDR1 LGHNA, CDR2 YSLEER. CDR3 sequence reads: CASSQAIGSGVGSGANVLTF. CDR3 in DNA: TGCGCCAGCAGCCAAGCTATTGGCAGCGGGGTAGGCTCTGGGGCCAACGTCCTGACTTTC.

The chain employs TRBV9 and TRBJ2-7, with 8 positions matching TRBD2. With 5 bases clipped from V and 3 bases from J, the junction kept 7 bases outside the gene matches. Germline V gene sequence: CDR1 SGDLS, CDR2 YYNGEE. The CDR3 runs 14 residues. CDR3 in DNA: TGTGCCAGCAGTGCCCGGGAGGGCCGCTACGAGCAGTACTTC. This translates into CASSAREGRYEQYF. The whole variable domain, filled in from reference TRBV9 and TRBJ2-7, reads DSGVTQTPKHLITATGQRVTLRCSPRSGDLSVYWYQQSLDQGLQFLIQYYNGEERAKGNILERFSAQQFPDLHSELNLSSLELGDSALYFCASSAREGRYEQYFGPGTRLTVT.

The rearrangement uses TRBV10-3 and TRBJ1-2; D is uncertain. CDR1 is ENHRY, CDR2 SYGVKD, per germline. This CDR3 spans 14 amino acids. V was cut by 7 bases and J by 2 bases, with 14 bases left in between. CDR3 coding DNA: TGTGCCATCAACGACGGTGAACTAAACTATGGCTACACCTTC. Protein: CAINDGELNYGYTF.

The rearrangement links TRBV5-1 to TRBJ2-5; tentatively, D is TRBD1 (6 bases). CDR3 length: 14 residues. Trimming stripped 1 base from V and 5 bases from J, with 12 bases between. Per the germline V gene, CDR1 is SGHRS and CDR2 is YFSETQ. The CDR3 DNA reads TGCGCCAGCAGCTTGCAATCAGGGGTGGAGACCCAGTACTTC. Its translation: CASSLQSGVETQYF.

The rearrangement joins TRBV10-3 to TRBJ1-3; D is unclear. CDR3 length: 17 amino acids. The germline CDR1 and CDR2 sequences are ENHRY and SYGVKD. Trimming cost V 0 bases and J 0 bases, with 12 bases left between them. The DNA for the CDR3 is TGTGCCATCAGTGAGTCGAGCGGGTCCCTCTCTGGAAACACCATATATTTT. Residues: CAISESSGSLSGNTIYF.

The rearrangement joins TRBV4-2 to TRBJ1-3; D is undetermined. The V gene lost 1 base and the J gene lost 0 bases, with 7 bases spanning the gap. The CDR3 has 15 residues. Germline-derived CDR1 and CDR2 are LGHNA and YNFKEQ. This chain's CDR3 is CASSQVGGSGNTIYF. Here the CDR3 DNA reads TGTGCCAGCAGCCAAGTGGGAGGCTCTGGAAACACCATATATTTT.

This clone was seen a few times. V usage is TRBV19 and J usage is TRBJ2-5; possibly TRBD2 for D (7 bases). The CDR3 extends over 13 amino acids. Germline V gene sequence: CDR1 LNHDA, CDR2 SQIVND (reference sequence). V dropped 3 bases and J dropped 5 bases, with 10 bases sitting between them. The CDR3 sequence is CASSIGGRETQYF. The DNA of the CDR3 is TGTGCCAGTAGTATCGGGGGGCGGGAGACCCAGTACTTC.

CDR3 protein: CAISFREDTEAFF. CDR3 DNA sequence: TGTGCCATCAGTTTCAGGGAGGACACTGAAGCTTTCTTT. The rearrangement links TRBV10-3 to TRBJ1-1; the D gene is possibly TRBD1 (5 bases). Per the germline V gene, CDR1 is ENHRY and CDR2 is SYGVKD. The CDR3 totals 13 residues. Trimming shortened V by 5 bases and J by 3 bases, and 10 bases separated the two germline ends.

This sequence joins TRBV7-2 and TRBJ2-4, with D possibly being TRBD1 (6 bases). The CDR3 sequence is 14 residues long. Germline V lookup: CDR1 SGHTA, CDR2 FQGNSA. Trimming pared 2 bases from V and 4 bases from J, leaving 9 bases between. CDR3 nucleotide sequence: TGTGCCAGCAGCTTATCAGGGACAAAAAACATTCAGTACTTC. Amino acid sequence: CASSLSGTKNIQYF.

This clone was seen only once. CDR3 DNA sequence: TGTGCCAGCAGCGTCTGGGGGGGCGAGAGCACAGATACGCAGTATTTT. This sequence encodes CASSVWGGESTDTQYF. This chain joins TRBV9 and TRBJ2-3; tentatively, D is TRBD2 (7 bases). Germline V lookup: CDR1 SGDLS, CDR2 YYNGEE. Trimming removed 2 bases at V and 0 bases at J, with 13 bases between. The CDR3 runs to 16 residues.

The genes are TRBV7-3 and TRBJ1-1, with 9 bases lining up with TRBD1. The V segment lost 1 base and the J segment 0 bases; nucleotides outside the gene matches: 3. CDR1 and CDR2 (germline): SGHTA, FQGTGA. The CDR3 runs to 16 residues. The CDR3 region has the DNA TGTGCCAGCAGCTTAAGGAGGACAGGGGTGAACACTGAAGCTTTCTTT. It is translated as CASSLRRTGVNTEAFF. Looking up the rest from reference TRBV7-3 and TRBJ1-1 gives the full variable domain: GAGVSQTPSNKVTEKGKYVELRCDPISGHTALYWYRQSLGQGPEFLIYFQGTGAADDSGLPNDRFFAVRPEGSVSTLKIQRTERGDSAVYLCASSLRRTGVNTEAFFGQGTRLTVV.

The genes are TRBV12-3 or TRBV12-4 and TRBJ2-7; D uncertain. V lost 6 bases and J lost 8, with 14 bases in between. The CDR3 runs to 12 residues. CDR3 loop: CASSPSLRKQYF. CDR3 sequence (DNA): TGTGCCAGCAGCCCCAGTTTGAGGAAGCAGTACTTC.

The chain joins TRBV28 to TRBJ2-6; D perhaps matches TRBD1 (6 bases). Germline lookup yields CDR1 MDHEN and CDR2 SYDVKM. This CDR3 is built from 14 residues. Trimming cost V 5 bases and J 2 bases, with 7 bases left between them. The CDR3 spells CASSDRTGANVLTF. The CDR3 DNA is TGTGCCAGCAGTGACAGGACTGGGGCCAACGTCCTGACTTTC.

This chain links TRBV2 with TRBJ1-4; D is possibly TRBD1 (6 bases). The CDR3 is made up of 13 amino acids. Trimming removed 6 bases from V and 3 bases from J, with 8 bases in between. Germline loops: CDR1 SNHLY, CDR2 FYNNEI. CDR3 DNA: TGTGCCAGCAGGGACAGACCTAATGAAAAACTGTTTTTT. It encodes CASRDRPNEKLFF.

The CDR3 DNA follows: TGTGCCGTAGCCGATACCCCCCTCAATACGCAGTATTTT. Translated: CAVADTPLNTQYF. The V call is TRBV7-9, the J call TRBJ2-3, with D unresolved. The germline V gene has CDR1 SEHNR and CDR2 FQNEAQ (reference sequence). The CDR3 has 13 amino acids. The V end was cut by 11 bases, the J end by 7 bases, with 19 bases between.

This chain joins TRBV5-8 and TRBJ1-3; maybe TRBD1 (6 bases). The germline gives CDR1 SGHTS, CDR2 YDEGEE. Trimming took 2 bases from V and 0 from J, leaving 15 bases between them. The CDR3 runs to 17 residues. The CDR3 DNA follows: TGTGCCAGCAGCTTAGGGGGACGCACGATCTCTGGAAACACCATATATTTT. Translating gives CASSLGGRTISGNTIYF.

The chain uses TRBV6-5 and TRBJ1-4, with TRBD1 matching 10 bases. Germline V lookup: CDR1 MNHEY, CDR2 SVGAGI. The CDR3 runs 14 residues. The J segment lost 4 bases and the V segment lost 6 bases, leaving 2 bases of the junction unmatched. The CDR3 here is CASRGDRGNEKLFF. In DNA, the CDR3 is TGTGCCAGCAGGGGGGACAGGGGTAATGAAAAACTGTTTTTT.

The genes are TRBV30 and TRBJ2-2; no reliable D call. The germline V gene encodes CDR1 GTSNPN and CDR2 SVGIG (reference sequence). The CDR3 contains 15 residues. V gave up 4 bases and J gave up 0 bases, with 12 bases separating them. This chain's CDR3 is CAWNAKRANTGELFF. The DNA of the CDR3 is TGTGCCTGGAACGCAAAGCGAGCGAACACCGGGGAGCTGTTTTTT.

The chain combines TRBV5-4 with TRBJ2-6, with 7 bases aligning to TRBD2. The V segment lost 4 bases and the J segment 3 bases; nucleotides outside the gene matches: 13. CDR3 length equals 18 residues. Per germline, CDR1 SGHNT and CDR2 YYREEE (reference sequence). Here the CDR3 DNA reads TGTGCCAGCAGCCCCCCGCTAGCGGTACTGGGTGGGGCCAACGTCCTGACTTTC. This encodes CASSPPLAVLGGANVLTF.

This rearrangement joins TRBV6-1 to TRBJ1-1, with D maybe TRBD1 (5 bases). Germline V gives CDR1 MNHNS, CDR2 SASEGT. This CDR3 has 11 residues. Trimming shortened V by 2 bases and J by 10 bases, and 8 bases separated the two germline ends. The CDR3 sequence: CASSESGGAFF. The DNA for the CDR3 is TGTGCCAGCAGTGAATCGGGGGGAGCTTTCTTT.